The present T cell receptor (beta chain) was sequenced within a study of control samples from healthy donors and cancer patients. This CDR3 contains 16 residues. Trimming at V came to 5 bases and at J to 5 bases, leaving 8 bases not matched to a gene. Germline V lookup: CDR1 SEHNR, CDR2 FQNEAQ (reference sequence). Profiling relied on immunoSEQ multiplex PCR, and the TCRdb table lists in-frame clones only, not all of them. In the table there are 130,000 or so clones, roughly 92% of which are singletons. This receptor was taken from a man younger than 30 in good health. Sample: blood. This rearrangement joins TRBV7-9 to TRBJ1-6, with TRBD1 matching over 8 bases. Written as DNA, the CDR3 is TGTGCCAGCAGCGAGACATGGACAGGGAATAATTCACCCCTCCACTTT. Its protein is CASSETWTGNNSPLHF.